The 19 T cell receptor beta chains given below trace back to one sample, sequenced in a study of T cells in Graves' hyperthyroidism and ophthalmopathy. The CDR3 regions of TCR beta were amplified from RNA transcripts. An initial round of RT-PCR targeting the TCR CDR3 relied on the HTBI primer set. TCRdb called the multiplex PCR reads again in MiXCR, with one record for every CDR3 protein. The top ten hold 35% to 50% of the sample, which has around 370,000 distinct CDR3 sequences, around 18% seen once. Source material: blood. The origin of the receptors is a man younger than 35 with Graves' ophthalmopathy.

This clonotype was counted many times. The rearrangement joins TRBV11-2 to TRBJ1-6; TRBD1 aligns across 8 bases. Germline V lookup: CDR1 SGHAT, CDR2 FQNNGV. This CDR3 is 15 amino acids long. The V gene end was trimmed by 0 bases and the J gene end by 7 bases; junction bases not matched to a gene: 2. CDR3 nucleotide sequence: TGTGCCAGCAGCTTAGAGGGACAGGTGAATTCACCCCTCCACTTT. Protein: CASSLEGQVNSPLHF.

The chain links TRBV7-9 to TRBJ2-7; D is unclear. The V and J ends lost 5 bases and 6 bases respectively, with 14 bases between them. CDR1 SEHNR and CDR2 FQNEAQ come from the germline V gene (reference sequence). The CDR3 sequence is 13 residues long. The CDR3 nucleotides read TGTGCCAGCAGCCCCTCTCAGGTGGGCGAGCAGTACTTC. This sequence encodes CASSPSQVGEQYF.

The chain couples TRBV20-1 to TRBJ1-3, with D uncertain. V dropped 5 bases and J dropped 0 bases, with 11 bases sitting between them. The length of the CDR3 is 14 residues. Germline V gives CDR1 DFQATT, CDR2 SNEGSKA (reference sequence). CDR3 loop: CSAPERSSGNTIYF. Here the CDR3 DNA reads TGCAGTGCTCCTGAACGAAGCTCTGGAAACACCATATATTTT.

V gene TRBV19 combines with J gene TRBJ1-6; D call uncertain. Germline loops: CDR1 LNHDA, CDR2 SQIVND (reference sequence). V lost 3 bases, J lost 2 bases, and 14 bases lay in between. CDR3 length: 17 residues. The CDR3 bases are TGTGCCAGTAGTATGGACGGGGTAAGCACCTATAATTCACCCCTCCACTTT. It codes for CASSMDGVSTYNSPLHF. The full variable domain, rest sourced from reference TRBV19 and TRBJ1-6, is DGGITQSPKYLFRKEGQNVTLSCEQNLNHDAMYWYRQDPGQGLRLIYYSQIVNDFQKGDIAEGYSVSREKKESFPLTVTSAQKNPTAFYLCASSMDGVSTYNSPLHFGNGTRLTVT.

This clonotype was seen repeatedly, ten times or more. The chain employs TRBV20-1 and TRBJ2-7; 11 bases align to TRBD2. The germline V gene has CDR1 DFQATT and CDR2 SNEGSKA (reference sequence). The J segment lost 5 bases and the V segment lost 5 bases, leaving 5 bases of the junction unmatched. This CDR3 spans 13 amino acids. CDR3 DNA sequence: TGCAGTGCTCACACGGGACTAGCGGACGAGCAGTACTTC. Encoded protein: CSAHTGLADEQYF.

At least ten counts were recorded for this clonotype. This chain links TRBV28 with TRBJ1-2; 7 positions agree with TRBD1. Germline V gene data show CDR1 as MDHEN and CDR2 as SYDVKM. V lost 8 bases to trimming and J lost 2 bases; unmatched junction nucleotides: 8. This CDR3 has 14 amino acids. CDR3 loop: CASGTGVTNYGYTF. The CDR3 DNA follows: TGTGCCAGCGGAACAGGGGTGACCAACTATGGCTACACCTTC.

This clonotype was recorded at least ten times. The chain couples TRBV2 to TRBJ2-2; D gene unclear. V gave up 4 bases and J gave up 4 bases, with 19 bases separating them. CDR3 size: 17 residues. Germline CDR1 and CDR2: SNHLY and FYNNEI. The CDR3, as DNA: TGTGCCAGCAGTGGAAGTCCCGAGGCAGCCTTCACCGGGGAGCTGTTTTTT. Translating gives CASSGSPEAAFTGELFF.

The genes are TRBV6-2 or TRBV6-3 and TRBJ2-7, with 9 bases that match TRBD2. After removal of 5 bases from V and 5 bases from J, the junction contained 10 bases not matched to a gene. The length of the CDR3 is 15 residues. CDR1 MNHEY and CDR2 SVGEGT come from the germline V gene. The CDR3 nucleotides read TGTGCCAGCAGTCGCCCGGGACTAGCTGCCAACGAGCAGTACTTC. Amino acids: CASSRPGLAANEQYF.

This clonotype was seen a few times. J is TRBJ1-1 and V is TRBV5-8, with D possibly matching TRBD1 (6 bases). Germline loops: CDR1 SGHTS, CDR2 YDEGEE. V dropped 0 bases and J dropped 0 bases, with 9 bases sitting between them. The CDR3 runs 15 residues. CDR3 in amino acids: CASSLEQGLNTEAFF. CDR3 in DNA: TGTGCCAGCAGCTTGGAACAGGGTTTGAACACTGAAGCTTTCTTT.

This clonotype was observed at least ten times. The gene calls are TRBV7-8 and TRBJ2-7; 10 bases line up with TRBD1. CDR1 and CDR2 from the germline V gene are SGHVS and FQNEAQ. With 7 bases clipped from V and 5 bases from J, the junction kept 8 bases outside the gene matches. CDR3 length: 14 residues. The CDR3 loop is CASTRDRGAHEQYF. Written as DNA, the CDR3 is TGTGCCAGCACCCGGGACAGGGGCGCCCACGAGCAGTACTTC.

In this sample, this clonotype turned up many times. The rearrangement uses TRBV12-3 or TRBV12-4 and TRBJ2-7; D is perhaps TRBD1 (6 bases). The CDR3 contains 15 residues. V shed 6 bases and J shed 3 bases, with 18 bases lying between them. The CDR3: CASSQGQKTLYEQYF. The CDR3, as DNA: TGTGCCAGCAGCCAAGGACAGAAAACCCTCTACGAGCAGTACTTC.

This clonotype was seen at least ten times. The chain employs TRBV7-3 and TRBJ1-1; TRBD1 aligns across 8 bases. The germline V gene encodes CDR1 SGHTA and CDR2 FQGTGA. This CDR3 comprises 14 residues. Trimming took 4 bases from V and 3 from J; bases not matched to a gene: 4. The CDR3: CASSSVQGDTEAFF. CDR3 DNA: TGTGCCAGCAGCTCCGTACAGGGGGACACTGAAGCTTTCTTT. Filled out from reference TRBV7-3 and TRBJ1-1, the complete variable domain reads GAGVSQTPSNKVTEKGKYVELRCDPISGHTALYWYRQSLGQGPEFLIYFQGTGAADDSGLPNDRFFAVRPEGSVSTLKIQRTERGDSAVYLCASSSVQGDTEAFFGQGTRLTVV.

This clonotype occurred a few times. The genes are TRBV5-4 and TRBJ2-2; the D is unclear. Germline V gene sequence: CDR1 SGHNT, CDR2 YYREEE (reference sequence). CDR3 size: 17 residues. V was cut by 9 bases and J by 0 bases, with 21 bases left in between. The CDR3 sequence is CATHPPDFLSNTGELFF. CDR3 bases: TGTGCCACCCACCCTCCCGACTTTCTCTCGAACACCGGGGAGCTGTTTTTT.

The chain combines TRBV4-1 with TRBJ2-7; 7 bases align to TRBD1. The CDR3 is made up of 16 amino acids. CDR1 MGHRA and CDR2 YSYEKL come from the germline V gene. V lost 2 bases and J lost 3; bases outside the gene matches: 10. The CDR3 DNA sequence: TGCGCCAGCAGCCAAACAAACGCAGGGGGAAACTACGAGCAGTACTTC. It codes for CASSQTNAGGNYEQYF.

This clonotype was seen a handful of times. V gene TRBV5-4 combines with J gene TRBJ1-2; D not resolved. The CDR3 consists of 15 residues. Germline V gene data show CDR1 as SGHNT and CDR2 as YYREEE (reference sequence). Deletions cut 0 bases from V and 0 bases from J, with 9 bases between. The CDR3 spells CASSLGSQTNYGYTF. The DNA for the CDR3 is TGTGCCAGCAGCTTGGGGTCACAGACTAACTATGGCTACACCTTC.

This clonotype was seen at least ten times. The CDR3 coding sequence is TGTGCCACCAGTGATTTAAGAGGGAGCACAGATACGCAGTATTTT. Protein sequence: CATSDLRGSTDTQYF. The V gene is TRBV24-1, the J gene TRBJ2-3, with D perhaps TRBD2 (5 bases). V lost 1 base to trimming and J lost 0 bases, with 7 bases between them. Germline assignment: CDR1 KGHDR and CDR2 SFDVKD. The CDR3 totals 15 residues.

The table lists this clonotype with many counts. V and J are TRBV10-2 and TRBJ2-5, with no clear D. The V end lost 7 bases, the J end lost 5 bases, and 20 bases lay between the germline ends. Germline V gene sequence: CDR1 WSHSY, CDR2 SAAADI. The CDR3 has 15 amino acids. This CDR3 is CASTDMVGLGETQYF. Written as DNA, the CDR3 is TGCGCCAGCACCGACATGGTGGGGTTGGGCGAGACCCAGTACTTC.

This clonotype appeared a few times. This chain links TRBV14 with TRBJ2-1; TRBD2 agrees at 7 bases. CDR1 is SGHDN and CDR2 is FVKESK in the germline V gene. CDR3 length: 13 amino acids. V trimming: 1 base; J trimming: 7 bases; junction bases outside the gene matches: 1. DNA of the CDR3: TGTGCCAGCAGCCAAGGGGGGGGGAATGAGCAGTTCTTC. This gives the protein CASSQGGGNEQFF.

CDR3 loop: CASSLAGEPNSPLHF. The CDR3 nucleotides read TGTGCCAGCAGCTTAGCAGGGGAACCCAATTCACCCCTCCACTTT. The gene calls are TRBV7-9 and TRBJ1-6; tentatively, D is TRBD1 (5 bases). Germline V gene data show CDR1 as SEHNR and CDR2 as FQNEAQ (reference sequence). The CDR3 is 15 amino acids. V was pared by 0 bases and J by 7 bases, with 10 bases between.